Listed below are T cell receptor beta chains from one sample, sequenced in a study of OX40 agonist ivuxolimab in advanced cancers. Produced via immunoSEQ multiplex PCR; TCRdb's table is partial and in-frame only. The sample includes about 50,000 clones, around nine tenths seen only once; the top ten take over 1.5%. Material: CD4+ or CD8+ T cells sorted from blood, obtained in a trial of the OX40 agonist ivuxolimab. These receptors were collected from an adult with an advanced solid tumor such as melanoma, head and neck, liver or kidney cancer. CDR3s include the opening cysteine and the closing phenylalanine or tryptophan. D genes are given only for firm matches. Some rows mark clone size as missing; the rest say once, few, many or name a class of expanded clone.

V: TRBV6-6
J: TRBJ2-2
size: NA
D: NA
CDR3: CASGYTGELFF
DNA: TGTGCCAGCGGATACACCGGGGAGCTGTTTTTT

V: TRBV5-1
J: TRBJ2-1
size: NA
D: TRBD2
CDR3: CASSWGTSFGEQFF
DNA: TGCGCCAGCAGCTGGGGGACTAGTTTCGGTGAGCAGTTCTTC

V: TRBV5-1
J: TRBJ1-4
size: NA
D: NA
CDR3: CASRPMGRLNEKLFF
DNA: TGCGCCAGCAGGCCGATGGGGAGACTCAATGAAAAACTGTTTTTT

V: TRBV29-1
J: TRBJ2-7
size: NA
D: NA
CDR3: CSVNDSPSIYEQYF
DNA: TGCAGCGTGAACGACAGTCCCTCTATCTACGAGCAGTACTTC

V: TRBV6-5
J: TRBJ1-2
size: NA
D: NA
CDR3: CASSYQLGDSYGYTF
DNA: TGTGCCAGCAGTTACCAGTTGGGGGATAGCTATGGCTACACCTTC

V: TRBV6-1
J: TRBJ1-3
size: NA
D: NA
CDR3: CASSSRNTIYF
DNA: TGTGCCAGCAGTTCTCGAAACACCATATATTTT

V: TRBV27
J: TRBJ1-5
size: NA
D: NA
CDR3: CASSNGRINQPQHF
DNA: TGTGCCAGCAGCAACGGACGGATAAATCAGCCCCAGCATTTT

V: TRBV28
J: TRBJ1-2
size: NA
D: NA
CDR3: CASSRDIGYVNYGYTF
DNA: TGTGCCAGCAGCAGGGACATCGGATACGTTAACTATGGCTACACCTTC

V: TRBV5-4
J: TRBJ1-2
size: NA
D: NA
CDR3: CASSYSGYGYTF
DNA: TGTGCCAGCAGCTACTCCGGCTATGGCTACACCTTC

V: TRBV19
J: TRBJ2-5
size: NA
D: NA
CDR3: CASSVGFLQETQYF
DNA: TGTGCCAGTAGTGTGGGGTTCCTTCAAGAGACCCAGTACTTC

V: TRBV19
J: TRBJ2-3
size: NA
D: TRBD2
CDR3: CASSRASGTYTDTQYF
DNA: TGTGCCAGTAGTAGAGCTAGCGGGACATACACAGATACGCAGTATTTT

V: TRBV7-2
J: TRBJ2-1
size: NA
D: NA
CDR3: CASSLGDPRSDEQFF
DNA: TGTGCCAGCAGCCTAGGGGACCCGCGTAGCGATGAGCAGTTCTTC

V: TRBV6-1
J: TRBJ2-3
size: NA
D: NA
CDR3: CASSEDLYSGYTDTQYF
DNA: TGTGCCAGCAGTGAAGATTTGTATAGCGGATACACAGATACGCAGTATTTT

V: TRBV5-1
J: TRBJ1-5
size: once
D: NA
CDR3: CASRPPTGPKQPQHF
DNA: TGCGCCAGCAGACCACCTACAGGCCCAAAACAGCCCCAGCATTTT